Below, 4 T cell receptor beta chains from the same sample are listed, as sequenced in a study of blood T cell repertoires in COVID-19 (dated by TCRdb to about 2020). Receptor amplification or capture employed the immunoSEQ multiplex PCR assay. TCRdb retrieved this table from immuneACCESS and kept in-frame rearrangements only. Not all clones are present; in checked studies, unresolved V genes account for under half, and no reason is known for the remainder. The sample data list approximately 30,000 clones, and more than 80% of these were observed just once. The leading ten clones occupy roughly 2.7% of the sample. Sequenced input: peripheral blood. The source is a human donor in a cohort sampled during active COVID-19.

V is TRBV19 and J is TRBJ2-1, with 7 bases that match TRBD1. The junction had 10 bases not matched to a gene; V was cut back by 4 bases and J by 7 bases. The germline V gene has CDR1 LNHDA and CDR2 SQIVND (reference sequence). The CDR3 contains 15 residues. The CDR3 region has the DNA TGTGCCAGTAGTACGAATGGACAGGCATCGAATGAGCAGTTCTTC. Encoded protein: CASSTNGQASNEQFF.

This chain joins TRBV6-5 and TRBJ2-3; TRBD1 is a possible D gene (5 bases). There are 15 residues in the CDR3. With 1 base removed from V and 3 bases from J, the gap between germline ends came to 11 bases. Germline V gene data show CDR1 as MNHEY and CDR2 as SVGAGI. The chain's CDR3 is CASSYYTTGTDTQYF. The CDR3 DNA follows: TGTGCCAGCAGTTACTATACAACAGGAACAGATACGCAGTATTTT.

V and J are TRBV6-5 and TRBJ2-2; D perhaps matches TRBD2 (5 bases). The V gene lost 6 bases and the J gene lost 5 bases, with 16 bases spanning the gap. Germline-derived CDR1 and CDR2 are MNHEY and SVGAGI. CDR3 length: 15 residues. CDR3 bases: TGTGCCAGCAGCCTTGGAGAAGCGGTAACCGGGGAGCTGTTTTTT. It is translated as CASSLGEAVTGELFF.

The CDR3 is CASTGGTAQLDTQYF. As DNA, the CDR3 is TGTGCCAGCACTGGGGGGACAGCTCAATTGGATACGCAGTATTTT. The genes are TRBV7-6 and TRBJ2-3; a weak D match, TRBD1 (7 bases). Trimming pared 7 bases from V and 6 bases from J, leaving 20 bases between. This CDR3 spans 15 amino acids. Germline CDR1 reads SGHVS; CDR2 reads FNYEAQ.